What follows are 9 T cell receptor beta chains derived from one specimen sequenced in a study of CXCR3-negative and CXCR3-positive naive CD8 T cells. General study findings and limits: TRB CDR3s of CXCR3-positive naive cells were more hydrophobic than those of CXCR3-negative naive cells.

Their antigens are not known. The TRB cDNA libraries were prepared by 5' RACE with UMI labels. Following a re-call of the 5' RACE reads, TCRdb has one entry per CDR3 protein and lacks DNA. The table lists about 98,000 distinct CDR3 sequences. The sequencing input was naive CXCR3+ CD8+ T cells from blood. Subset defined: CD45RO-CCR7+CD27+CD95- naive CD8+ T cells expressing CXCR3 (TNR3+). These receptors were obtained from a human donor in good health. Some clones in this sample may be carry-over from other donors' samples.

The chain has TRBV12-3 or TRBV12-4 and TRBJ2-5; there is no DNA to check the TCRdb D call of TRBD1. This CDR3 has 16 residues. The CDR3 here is CASSSYSDRAMETQYF.

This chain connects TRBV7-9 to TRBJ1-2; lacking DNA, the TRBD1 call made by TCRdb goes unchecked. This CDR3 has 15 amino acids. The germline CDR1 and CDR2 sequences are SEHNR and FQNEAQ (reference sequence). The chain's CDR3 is CASSLPGQDYNGYTF. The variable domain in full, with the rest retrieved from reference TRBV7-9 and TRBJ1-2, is DTGVSQNPRHKITKRGQNVTFRCDPISEHNRLYWYRQTLGQGPEFLTYFQNEAQLEKSRLLSDRFSAERPKGSFSTLEIQRTEQGDSAMYLCASSLPGQDYNGYTFGSGTRLTVV.

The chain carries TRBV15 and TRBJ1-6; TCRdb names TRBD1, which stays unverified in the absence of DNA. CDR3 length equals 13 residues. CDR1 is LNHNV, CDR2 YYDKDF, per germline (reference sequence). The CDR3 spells CASQGEKGSPLHF.

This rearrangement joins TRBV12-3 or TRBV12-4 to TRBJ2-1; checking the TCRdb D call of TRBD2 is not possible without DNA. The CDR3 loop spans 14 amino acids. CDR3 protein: CASNSGGNRNEQFF.

The CDR3 region is CASSQASGGPYEQYF. The gene calls are TRBV4-3 and TRBJ2-7; without DNA, the TCRdb call of TRBD2 cannot be checked. Germline V gives CDR1 LGHNA, CDR2 YSLEER. The CDR3 has 15 amino acids.

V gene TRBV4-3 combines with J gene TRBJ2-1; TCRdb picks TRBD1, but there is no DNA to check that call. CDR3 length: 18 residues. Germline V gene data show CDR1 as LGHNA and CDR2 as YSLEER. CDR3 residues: CASSQDHQQGLTNNEQFF.

The CDR3 sequence: CASSPRERGGLETQYF. The rearrangement uses TRBV7-7 and TRBJ2-5; TCRdb indicates TRBD1, and absent DNA this call remains unverified. From germline, CDR1 is SSHAT and CDR2 FNYEAQ (reference sequence). CDR3 length equals 16 residues.

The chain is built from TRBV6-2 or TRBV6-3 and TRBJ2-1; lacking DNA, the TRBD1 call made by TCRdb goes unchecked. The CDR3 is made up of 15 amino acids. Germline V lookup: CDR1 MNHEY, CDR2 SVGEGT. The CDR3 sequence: CASCYAPGSYNEQFF.

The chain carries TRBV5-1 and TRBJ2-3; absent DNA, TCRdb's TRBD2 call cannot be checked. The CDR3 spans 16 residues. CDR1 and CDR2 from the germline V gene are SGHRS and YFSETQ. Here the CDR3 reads CASRLGAGSDLNTQYF.